The 17 T cell receptor beta chains given below trace back to one sample, sequenced in a study of blood T cell repertoires in COVID-19 (dated by TCRdb to about 2020). Library preparation was by the immunoSEQ multiplex PCR assay. Imported from immuneACCESS, the table was reduced by TCRdb to in-frame sequences with V and J called. These copies leave out some clones; in studies compared against another copy, an unresolved V gene accounts for under half, and the cause of the remainder is not known. For this sample there are about 260,000 clones; roughly 87% appear just once. The ten largest clones take up about 14% of the sample. The sample taken for sequencing was peripheral blood. All receptors come from a human donor in a cohort sampled during active COVID-19.

The gene calls are TRBV27 and TRBJ2-7; TRBD1 matches 7 bases. Germline V gene sequence: CDR1 MNHEY, CDR2 SMNVEV (reference sequence). The V gene end was trimmed by 5 bases and the J gene end by 5 bases; junction bases not matched to a gene: 12. This CDR3 has 15 amino acids. CDR3 region: CASSQTGWSSDEQYF. Written as DNA, the CDR3 is TGTGCCAGCAGTCAGACAGGGTGGAGTTCGGACGAGCAGTACTTC.

To note about this clone: The sample contains more than one DNA sequence encoding this CDR3. The chain links TRBV27 to TRBJ1-4; TRBD1 is a possible D gene (5 bases). The germline V and J ends were trimmed by 3 bases and 5 bases, with 10 bases remaining between them. The CDR3 is 14 residues long. Germline V lookup: CDR1 MNHEY, CDR2 SMNVEV (reference sequence). CDR3 nucleotides: TGTGCCAGCAGTTTGGGACTCCTCAATGAAAAACTGTTTTTT. Translation gives CASSLGLLNEKLFF. Filled out from reference TRBV27 and TRBJ1-4, the complete variable domain reads EAQVTQNPRYLITVTGKKLTVTCSQNMNHEYMSWYRQDPGLGLRQIYYSMNVEVTDKGDVPEGYKVSRKEKRNFPLILESPSPNQTSLYFCASSLGLLNEKLFFGSGTQLSVL.

This clone was picked up many times. This chain links TRBV10-2 with TRBJ1-5; no firm D call. The CDR3 has 13 residues. The germline V and J ends were trimmed by 3 bases and 7 bases, with 10 bases remaining between them. CDR1 WSHSY and CDR2 SAAADI come from the germline V gene. DNA of the CDR3: TGCGCCAGCAGTGATGGGCAGTTGCAGCCCCAGCATTTT. It codes for CASSDGQLQPQHF.

The chain combines TRBV7-9 with TRBJ1-6; the match to TRBD1 covers 7 bases. This CDR3 region has 14 residues. From germline, CDR1 is SEHNR and CDR2 FQNEAQ (reference sequence). Losses at the gene ends were 4 bases for V and 8 bases for J; bases not matched to a gene: 5. CDR3 in DNA: TGTGCCAGCAGCTGGGACAGTTGGGATTCACCCCTCCACTTT. Amino acid sequence: CASSWDSWDSPLHF. Filled out from reference TRBV7-9 and TRBJ1-6, the complete variable domain reads DTGVSQNPRHKITKRGQNVTFRCDPISEHNRLYWYRQTLGQGPEFLTYFQNEAQLEKSRLLSDRFSAERPKGSFSTLEIQRTEQGDSAMYLCASSWDSWDSPLHFGNGTRLTVT.

The chain recombines TRBV5-6 with TRBJ2-7, with D possibly matching TRBD1 (6 bases). Trimming removed 0 bases from V and 2 bases from J, with 12 bases in between. Germline V CDR1 and CDR2: SGHDT, YYEEEE. This CDR3 comprises 15 residues. The CDR3 sequence: CASSLARGATYEQYF. The CDR3 nucleotides read TGTGCCAGCAGCTTGGCCAGGGGAGCTACCTACGAGCAGTACTTC.

J is TRBJ1-1 and V is TRBV28, with D possibly TRBD1 on 5 matching bases. This CDR3 spans 16 amino acids. The germline V gene encodes CDR1 MDHEN and CDR2 SYDVKM. The germline V and J ends were trimmed by 6 bases and 2 bases, with 19 bases remaining between them. The CDR3 protein is CASRPHPGGINTEAFF. DNA of the CDR3: TGTGCCAGCAGACCGCACCCGGGGGGAATTAACACTGAAGCTTTCTTT.

The chain recombines TRBV5-1 with TRBJ1-1; a weak D match, TRBD1 (6 bases). The CDR3 length is 17 residues. From germline, CDR1 is SGHRS and CDR2 YFSETQ. V was shortened by 4 bases and J by 3 bases, with 22 bases between the two germline ends. The CDR3 reads CASSLFWRNRADTEAFF. The CDR3 DNA sequence: TGCGCCAGCAGCCTTTTTTGGAGGAACAGGGCGGACACTGAAGCTTTCTTT.

The rearrangement links TRBV6-5 to TRBJ1-3, with D possibly matching TRBD1 (5 bases). The germline CDR1 and CDR2 sequences are MNHEY and SVGAGI. The CDR3 contains 15 residues. Trimming took 0 bases from V and 4 from J, leaving 10 bases between them. The CDR3 DNA reads TGTGCCAGCAGTTACTCAGGACAACTAGGAAACACCATATATTTT. Protein product: CASSYSGQLGNTIYF.

The rearrangement joins TRBV4-1 to TRBJ2-1; 12 bases map to TRBD1. Germline V gene lookup returns CDR1 MGHRA and CDR2 YSYEKL. This CDR3 is 16 amino acids long. V gave up 0 bases and J gave up 8 bases; unmatched junction bases: 5. The CDR3 sequence: CASSQEPGTGGDEQFF. Written as DNA, the CDR3 is TGCGCCAGCAGCCAAGAACCCGGGACAGGGGGCGATGAGCAGTTCTTC.

This chain connects TRBV7-9 to TRBJ2-1; 8 bases fit TRBD1. V lost 5 bases, J lost 3 bases, and 9 bases stayed unmatched. Germline V gene sequence: CDR1 SEHNR, CDR2 FQNEAQ (reference sequence). The CDR3 spans 16 residues. The CDR3 region has the DNA TGTGCCAGCAGCCCCGCGACAGGGGATCTCTACAATGAGCAGTTCTTC. It yields the protein CASSPATGDLYNEQFF. The whole variable domain, remainder taken from reference TRBV7-9 and TRBJ2-1, is DTGVSQNPRHKITKRGQNVTFRCDPISEHNRLYWYRQTLGQGPEFLTYFQNEAQLEKSRLLSDRFSAERPKGSFSTLEIQRTEQGDSAMYLCASSPATGDLYNEQFFGPGTRLTVL.

This clone was seen ten or more times. The genes are TRBV10-3 and TRBJ1-1; the match to TRBD1 covers 9 bases. This CDR3 is built from 14 residues. CDR1 and CDR2 from the germline V gene are ENHRY and SYGVKD. J gave up 5 bases and V 7 bases, and 8 bases lay outside the gene matches. CDR3 bases: TGTGCCATCACCCCAGACAGGGGGGGTACTGAAGCTTTCTTT. This translates into CAITPDRGGTEAFF.

The rearrangement joins TRBV6-5 to TRBJ1-2; the D is unclear. The germline CDR1 and CDR2 sequences are MNHEY and SVGAGI. V lost 6 bases to trimming and J lost 4 bases, with 18 bases between them. The CDR3 sequence is 15 residues long. CDR3 coding DNA: TGTGCCAGCAGAGGCGACGAGAGAGGATCCTATGGCTACACCTTC. Its protein is CASRGDERGSYGYTF.

The genes are TRBV18 and TRBJ2-7, with 10 bases lining up with TRBD1. Germline V gives CDR1 KGHSH, CDR2 LQKENI. The V gene end was trimmed by 4 bases and the J gene end by 4 bases; junction bases not matched to a gene: 7. This CDR3 has 15 amino acids. CDR3 nucleotides: TGTGCCAGCTCACTACCGGACAGGGGGGGATACGAGCAGTACTTC. This codes for CASSLPDRGGYEQYF.

This chain connects TRBV11-2 to TRBJ1-4, with a tentative D call TRBD1 (6 bases). Germline CDR1 SGHAT, CDR2 FQNNGV. Trimming took 5 bases from V and 5 from J, leaving 15 bases between them. The CDR3 spans 15 residues. The CDR3 is CASSRTGTRNEKLFF. The CDR3 bases are TGTGCCAGCAGCCGTACCGGGACACGAAATGAAAAACTGTTTTTT.

The gene calls are TRBV6-2 or TRBV6-3 and TRBJ2-3; 9 bases agree with TRBD2. V trimming: 2 bases; J trimming: 2 bases; junction bases outside the gene matches: 5. Germline lookup yields CDR1 MNHEY and CDR2 SVGEGT. The CDR3 runs to 16 residues. CDR3 in amino acids: CASSYVPSGITDTQYF. The CDR3 DNA is TGTGCCAGCAGTTACGTCCCTAGCGGGATCACAGATACGCAGTATTTT.

V and J are TRBV5-8 and TRBJ2-5, with 12 positions matching TRBD2. The germline CDR1 and CDR2 sequences are SGHTS and YDEGEE. The CDR3 is 18 residues long. The V gene end was trimmed by 0 bases and the J gene end by 5 bases; junction bases not matched to a gene: 11. In nucleotides, the CDR3 is TGTGCCAGCAGCTTGGGGCGGACTAGCGGGAAGGGCAGGGAGACCCAGTACTTC. Protein sequence: CASSLGRTSGKGRETQYF.

This chain joins TRBV5-3 and TRBJ2-5; TRBD1 is a possible D gene (6 bases). TRBV5-3 is sorted into the ORF group, with uncertain function. The CDR3 is made up of 17 amino acids. Between the trimmed V and J ends, which lost 4 bases and 3 bases, there was a span of 22 bases. This CDR3 is CARSILTSGDGKETQYF. The DNA of the CDR3 is TGTGCCAGAAGCATCCTCACGTCAGGGGACGGTAAAGAGACCCAGTACTTC.